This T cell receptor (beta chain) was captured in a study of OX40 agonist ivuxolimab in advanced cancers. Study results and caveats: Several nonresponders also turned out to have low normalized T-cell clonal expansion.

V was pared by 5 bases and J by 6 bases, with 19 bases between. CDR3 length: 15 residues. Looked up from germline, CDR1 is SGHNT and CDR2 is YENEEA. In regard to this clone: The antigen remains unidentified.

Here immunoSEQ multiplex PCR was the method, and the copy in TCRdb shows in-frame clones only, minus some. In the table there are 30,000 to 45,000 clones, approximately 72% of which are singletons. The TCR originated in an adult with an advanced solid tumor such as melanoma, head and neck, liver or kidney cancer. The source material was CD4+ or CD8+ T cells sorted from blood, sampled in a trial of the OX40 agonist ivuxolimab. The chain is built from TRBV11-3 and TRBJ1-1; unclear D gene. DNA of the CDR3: TGTGCCAGCAGCCTGAATAGCCGGGGTACGGCTGAAGCTTTCTTT. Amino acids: CASSLNSRGTAEAFF.